Described below is a single T cell receptor beta chain sequence and its context. Its antigen is still unknown. Germline V lookup: CDR1 SGHKS, CDR2 YYEKEE (reference sequence). With V trimmed by 2 bases and J by 6 bases, 6 bases remained unmatched. The CDR3 totals 14 residues. The treatment was: treatment-naive control, cytoreductive nephrectomy. This entry belongs to a study of radiation and T cells in renal cell carcinoma. Only in-frame clones appear in the TCRdb table, and some are missing; sequencing was by immunoSEQ multiplex PCR. The table has about 23,000 clones, roughly half seen once. Study-wide findings and caveats: In nephrectomy-only tumors, top 100 clonotypes averaged around 40%, versus 54% irradiated. Tumor samples were small regions of approximately 1 g.

The TCR sequence derives from a human donor with renal cell carcinoma. Source: tumor tissue, taken from a patient whose treatment was nephrectomy without radiotherapy. The rearrangement links TRBV5-5 to TRBJ1-2, with TRBD1 matching over 8 bases. CDR3 in amino acids: CASSFGQGTNGYTF. DNA for the CDR3: TGTGCCAGCAGCTTCGGACAGGGAACAAATGGCTACACCTTC. Together with reference TRBV5-5 and TRBJ1-2, the CDR3 gives the full variable domain: DAGVTQSPTHLIKTRGQQVTLRCSPISGHKSVSWYQQVLGQGPQFIFQYYEKEERGRGNFPDRFSARQFPNYSSELNVNALLLGDSALYLCASSFGQGTNGYTFGSGTRLTVV.